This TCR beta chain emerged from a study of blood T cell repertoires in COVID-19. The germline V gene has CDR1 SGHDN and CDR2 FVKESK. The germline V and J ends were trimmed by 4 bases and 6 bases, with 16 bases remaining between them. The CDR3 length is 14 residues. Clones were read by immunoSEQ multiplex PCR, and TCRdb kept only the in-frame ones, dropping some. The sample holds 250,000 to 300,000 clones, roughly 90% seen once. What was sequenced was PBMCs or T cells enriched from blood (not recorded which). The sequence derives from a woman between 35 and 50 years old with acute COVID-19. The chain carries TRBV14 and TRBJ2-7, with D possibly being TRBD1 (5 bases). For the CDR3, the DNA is TGTGCCAGCAGCCTGTTGGCAGGGTTTTCCGAGCAGTACTTC. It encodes CASSLLAGFSEQYF.